This T cell receptor (beta chain) was captured by sequencing in a study of T cells after yellow fever vaccination. Unmatched junction bases numbered 6, after V lost 5 bases and J lost 3 bases. CDR1 is DFQATT, CDR2 SNEGSKA, per germline (reference sequence). The CDR3 is 13 residues long. About this clonotype: The target antigen is unknown.

TCRdb independently ran MiXCR on the 5' RACE reads; one entry per CDR3 protein. This table holds under 250,000 distinct CDR3 sequences, more than 3% found once. Study observations and caveats: Although most clonotypes did not, a small share appeared in both CD4 and CD8 compartments.

The source was CD4+ T cells sorted from PBMCs, collected 10 days after the yellow fever booster vaccination. This receptor was identified in a man between 18 and 29 years old who received the YFV17D yellow fever vaccine. The rearrangement joins TRBV20-1 to TRBJ2-5; 7 positions match TRBD1. The CDR3 protein is CSAEGAEKETQYF. CDR3 in DNA: TGCAGTGCTGAGGGGGCAGAGAAAGAGACCCAGTACTTC.